Sequencing of this TCR beta chain was carried out in a study of Graves' ophthalmopathy and Graves' hyperthyroidism. RNA served as the template for amplifying TCR beta CDR3 regions. The first-round RT-PCR employed HTBI primers together with the Qiagen OneStep RT-PCR kit. A multiplex PCR was then performed as the second round. TCRdb re-analysed the multiplex PCR reads in MiXCR, keeping a single row per CDR3 protein. Of about 230,000 distinct CDR3 sequences listed, around 50% were seen once; the top ten hold roughly 45%. Trimming removed 7 bases from V and 5 bases from J, with 18 bases in between. Per germline, CDR1 LNHDA and CDR2 SQIVND (reference sequence). The CDR3 sequence is 15 residues long. Uncontrolled infections, other autoimmune diseases, pregnancy or lactation barred patients from enrollment. In this sample, this clonotype turned up a few times.

The chain combines TRBV19 with TRBJ1-3; perhaps TRBD1 as D (6 bases). The sequencing sample was made of peripheral blood. The clonotype originates from an adult man with Graves' ophthalmopathy. The CDR3 coding sequence is TGTGCCAGTACTTGGACAGTTGGTTTTAGAAACACCATATATTTT. Its translation: CASTWTVGFRNTIYF.